Each of the 18 T cell receptor beta chains below was sequenced from the same sample in a study of T cell responses to AZD1222 COVID-19 vaccine. Assay used: immunoSEQ multiplex PCR; TCRdb lists only in-frame clones, some missing. The table includes roughly 110,000 clones, about 90% detected once. Here the sequenced sample was peripheral blood, taken on day 0 of AZD1222 vaccination. The receptors originated from an adult in good health.

The chain carries TRBV7-2 and TRBJ1-2; D is unclear. Germline assignment: CDR1 SGHTA and CDR2 FQGNSA. V was trimmed by 6 bases and J by 5 bases, leaving 16 bases between them. The CDR3 runs 14 residues. CDR3 sequence: CASRARGRLYGYTF. DNA of the CDR3: TGTGCCAGCAGAGCTCGAGGACGGCTGTATGGCTACACCTTC.

The rearrangement uses TRBV30 and TRBJ2-4; possibly TRBD2 for D (6 bases). The germline V and J ends were trimmed by 2 bases and 7 bases, with 21 bases remaining between them. Looked up from germline, CDR1 is GTSNPN and CDR2 is SVGIG (reference sequence). This CDR3 is built from 16 residues. Here the CDR3 DNA reads TGTGCCTGGAGTCCCCATCCGACCCGGGGGATGAACATTCAGTACTTC. It encodes CAWSPHPTRGMNIQYF.

The chain joins TRBV7-9 to TRBJ2-7; 8 bases match TRBD1. This CDR3 contains 15 residues. Germline loops: CDR1 SEHNR, CDR2 FQNEAQ (reference sequence). J gave up 6 bases and V 1 base, and 8 bases lay outside the gene matches. For the CDR3, the DNA is TGTGCCAGCAGCTTAGAATGGGGACAGGTGGGCGAGCAGTACTTC. Residues: CASSLEWGQVGEQYF. The entire variable domain, with the rest obtained from reference TRBV7-9 and TRBJ2-7, is as follows: DTGVSQNPRHKITKRGQNVTFRCDPISEHNRLYWYRQTLGQGPEFLTYFQNEAQLEKSRLLSDRFSAERPKGSFSTLEIQRTEQGDSAMYLCASSLEWGQVGEQYFGPGTRLTVT.

The chain employs TRBV9 and TRBJ1-5, with D hard to call. Germline CDR1 SGDLS, CDR2 YYNGEE. Trimming left V 7 bases short and J 6 bases short, with 2 bases between. The CDR3 is made up of 9 amino acids. The CDR3 region has the DNA TGTGCCAGCCGTCAGCCCCAGCATTTT. Protein product: CASRQPQHF.

In this sample, this clone turned up once. The J gene is TRBJ2-1, the V gene TRBV19, with 7 bases matching TRBD1. V lost 9 bases, J lost 10 bases, and 21 bases stayed unmatched. Germline lookup yields CDR1 LNHDA and CDR2 SQIVND (reference sequence). This CDR3 region has 16 residues. The CDR3 loop is CASEKAGTAASREQFF. For the CDR3, the DNA is TGTGCCAGCGAAAAAGCCGGGACAGCCGCCTCCAGGGAGCAGTTCTTC.

The table lists this clone with a count of one. The chain links TRBV7-8 to TRBJ1-2, with 7 bases lining up with TRBD1. This CDR3 contains 15 residues. CDR1 and CDR2 (germline): SGHVS, FQNEAQ. V shed 6 bases and J 6 bases; nucleotides not matched to a gene: 13. CDR3 amino acids: CASRQNRGPRDGYTF. CDR3 DNA sequence: TGTGCCAGCAGACAGAATAGGGGGCCCCGAGATGGCTACACCTTC.

Only a few counts were recorded for this clone. The V gene is TRBV5-1, the J gene TRBJ1-3; D unclear. The germline V gene has CDR1 SGHRS and CDR2 YFSETQ. The CDR3 extends over 14 amino acids. Trimming took 3 bases from V and 0 from J, leaving 7 bases between them. For the CDR3, the DNA is TGCGCCAGCAGCTCCACAGACTCTGGAAACACCATATATTTT. Translation: CASSSTDSGNTIYF.

V is TRBV7-3 and J is TRBJ2-3; D remains unclear. V was clipped by 5 bases and J by 2 bases, with 8 bases between them. This CDR3 contains 13 residues. Germline V CDR1 and CDR2: SGHTA, FQGTGA. CDR3 coding DNA: TGTGCCAGCAGCCAAACTCTCACAGATACGCAGTATTTT. Amino acids: CASSQTLTDTQYF. The complete variable domain, with remaining parts taken from reference TRBV7-3 and TRBJ2-3, reads GAGVSQTPSNKVTEKGKYVELRCDPISGHTALYWYRQSLGQGPEFLIYFQGTGAADDSGLPNDRFFAVRPEGSVSTLKIQRTERGDSAVYLCASSQTLTDTQYFGPGTRLTVL.

The chain combines TRBV12-5 with TRBJ2-5; D not resolved. Deletions cut 3 bases from V and 4 bases from J, with 9 bases between. Germline lookup yields CDR1 LGHNT and CDR2 FRNRAP. This CDR3 is 13 amino acids long. The DNA for the CDR3 is TGTGCTAGTGGTTTCAAGAAGGGAGAGACCCAGTACTTC. Translating it yields CASGFKKGETQYF. The full variable domain, rest sourced from reference TRBV12-5 and TRBJ2-5, is DARVTQTPRHKVTEMGQEVTMRCQPILGHNTVFWYRQTMMQGLELLAYFRNRAPLDDSGMPKDRFSAEMPDATLATLKIQPSEPRDSAVYFCASGFKKGETQYFGPGTRLLVL.

This chain connects TRBV5-4 to TRBJ1-3; 7 nucleotides align to TRBD1. This CDR3 has 16 amino acids. J gave up 2 bases and V 0 bases, and 5 bases lay outside the gene matches. Germline loops: CDR1 SGHNT, CDR2 YYREEE (reference sequence). In nucleotides, the CDR3 is TGTGCCAGCAGCTTGGTGGGGGACAGTACTGGAAACACCATATATTTT. Protein product: CASSLVGDSTGNTIYF. The whole variable domain, remainder taken from reference TRBV5-4 and TRBJ1-3, is ETGVTQSPTHLIKTRGQQVTLRCSSQSGHNTVSWYQQALGQGPQFIFQYYREEENGRGNFPPRFSGLQFPNYSSELNVNALELDDSALYLCASSLVGDSTGNTIYFGEGSWLTVV.

The chain employs TRBV7-9 and TRBJ2-7; TRBD1 aligns across 8 bases. J lost 3 bases, V lost 10 bases, and 2 bases had no gene match. From germline, CDR1 is SEHNR and CDR2 FQNEAQ (reference sequence). This CDR3 is built from 11 residues. CDR3 region: CATDRGYEQYF. Here the CDR3 DNA reads TGTGCCACAGACAGGGGCTACGAGCAGTACTTC.

This sequence joins TRBV5-4 and TRBJ2-5, with TRBD2 as a possible D gene (6 bases). This CDR3 region has 15 residues. CDR1 SGHNT and CDR2 YYREEE come from the germline V gene (reference sequence). The ends were cut back, 0 bases at V and 3 bases at J, with 12 bases in the middle. The CDR3 nucleotides are TGTGCCAGCAGCTTGGCTCGGACTACGAAAGAGACCCAGTACTTC. This sequence encodes CASSLARTTKETQYF.

As DNA, the CDR3 is TGTGCCAGCAGCCCGGGACTAGCGGGGGGGGAGCAGTACTTC. This encodes CASSPGLAGGEQYF. The chain recombines TRBV11-2 with TRBJ2-7, with 16 bases aligning to TRBD2. J lost 7 bases, V lost 5 bases, and 2 bases had no gene match. Germline V gene lookup returns CDR1 SGHAT and CDR2 FQNNGV. The CDR3 is made up of 14 amino acids.

CDR3 residues: CASSVLGQSDTGELFF. CDR3 in DNA: TGTGCCAGCAGCGTTTTAGGACAGTCTGACACCGGGGAGCTGTTTTTT. The genes are TRBV9 and TRBJ2-2; perhaps TRBD1 as D (6 bases). From germline, CDR1 is SGDLS and CDR2 YYNGEE. This CDR3 spans 16 amino acids. V lost 2 bases and J 3 bases, leaving 14 bases between the germline ends.

V usage is TRBV7-9 and J usage is TRBJ2-1; D is ambiguous. Germline V lookup: CDR1 SEHNR, CDR2 FQNEAQ (reference sequence). Trimming left V 7 bases short and J 3 bases short, with 13 bases between. This CDR3 has 14 residues. The CDR3 spells CASTIPGLYNEQFF. The DNA of the CDR3 is TGTGCCAGCACCATACCCGGTCTCTACAATGAGCAGTTCTTC.

The genes are TRBV7-6 and TRBJ2-2, with a possible D match to TRBD1 (5 bases). Germline-derived CDR1 and CDR2 are SGHVS and FNYEAQ. The CDR3 runs to 16 residues. Trimming took 0 bases from V and 3 from J, leaving 11 bases between them. CDR3 residues: CASSLAETRDTGELFF. CDR3 sequence (DNA): TGTGCCAGCAGCTTAGCGGAGACCAGGGACACCGGGGAGCTGTTTTTT.

The J gene is TRBJ1-2, the V gene TRBV19; TRBD1 matches at 11 bases. In germline, CDR1 is LNHDA, CDR2 SQIVND (reference sequence). The CDR3 is 15 residues long. Trimming removed 4 bases from V and 2 bases from J; junction bases left unmatched: 3. The CDR3 reads CASSTGQGANYGYTF. Here the CDR3 DNA reads TGTGCCAGTAGTACCGGACAGGGGGCAAACTATGGCTACACCTTC.

The V and J genes are TRBV11-3 and TRBJ1-1; D is unresolved. Between the trimmed V and J ends, which lost 5 bases and 1 base, there was a span of 8 bases. CDR1 SGHNT and CDR2 YENEEA come from the germline V gene. The CDR3 contains 13 residues. As DNA, the CDR3 is TGTGCCAGCAGCCGGACGGCGAACACTGAAGCTTTCTTT. This translates into CASSRTANTEAFF.